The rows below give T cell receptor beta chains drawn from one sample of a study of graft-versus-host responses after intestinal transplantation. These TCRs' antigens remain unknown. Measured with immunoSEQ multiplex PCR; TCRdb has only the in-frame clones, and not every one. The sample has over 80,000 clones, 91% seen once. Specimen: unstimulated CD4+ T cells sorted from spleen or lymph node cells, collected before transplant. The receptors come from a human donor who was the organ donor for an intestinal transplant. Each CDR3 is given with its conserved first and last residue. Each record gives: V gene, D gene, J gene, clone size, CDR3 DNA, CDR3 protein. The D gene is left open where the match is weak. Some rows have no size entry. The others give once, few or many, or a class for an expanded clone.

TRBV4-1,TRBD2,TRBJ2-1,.,TGCGCCAGCAGCCAAGGAGAAGCGGGGGGGCTCGTCAAAAATGAGCAGTTCTTC,CASSQGEAGGLVKNEQFF
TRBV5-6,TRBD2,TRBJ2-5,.,TGTGCCAGCAGCTTGGCGGCTAGCGGGGGTCAAGAGACCCAGTACTTC,CASSLAASGGQETQYF
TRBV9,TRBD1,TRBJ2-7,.,TGTGCCAGCAGCCCGTGGGGACAGAGCTCCTACGAGCAGTACTTC,CASSPWGQSSYEQYF
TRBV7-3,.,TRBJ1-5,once,TGTGCCAGCAACTTAAGGGGCCCCAATCAGCCCCAGCATTTT,CASNLRGPNQPQHF
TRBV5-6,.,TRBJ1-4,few,TGTGCCAGCAGCTTGGCCAGGAATGAAAAACTGTTTTTT,CASSLARNEKLFF
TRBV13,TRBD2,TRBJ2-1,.,TGTGCCAGCAGCTTTAGCGGGGGGGCTAAGTATGAGCAGTTCTTC,CASSFSGGAKYEQFF
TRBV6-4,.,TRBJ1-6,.,TGTGCCAGCAGTGACCGGGAGAATTCACCCCTCCACTTT,CASSDRENSPLHF
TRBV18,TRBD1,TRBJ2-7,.,TGTGCCAGCTCACCACGGCAGGGACAGGTACTCCACGAGCAGTACTTC,CASSPRQGQVLHEQYF
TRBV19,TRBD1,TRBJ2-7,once,TGTGCCAGTAGTCGAGTCGGGACAGGCTACGAGCAGTACTTC,CASSRVGTGYEQYF
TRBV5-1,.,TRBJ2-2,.,TGCGCCAGCAGCGCAACTAGCACCGGGGAGCTGTTTTTT,CASSATSTGELFF
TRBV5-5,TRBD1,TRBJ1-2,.,TGTGCCAGCAGCCGGGACAGGCTCAGGGACTATGGCTACACCTTC,CASSRDRLRDYGYTF
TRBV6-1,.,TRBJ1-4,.,TGTGCCAGCAGTGTGAGAGGGTTTGCTAATGAAAAACTGTTTTTT,CASSVRGFANEKLFF
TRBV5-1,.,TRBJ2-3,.,TGCGCCAGCAGCCCAACGAGCCTCACAGATACGCAGTATTTT,CASSPTSLTDTQYF
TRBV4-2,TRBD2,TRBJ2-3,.,TGTGCCAGCAGCCGGGAGCGGGGGAGCACAGATACGCAGTATTTT,CASSRERGSTDTQYF
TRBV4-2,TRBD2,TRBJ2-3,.,TGTGCCAGCACCCGGCTAGCGGGGTCCGATACGCAGTATTTT,CASTRLAGSDTQYF
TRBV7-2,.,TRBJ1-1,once,TGTGCCAGCAGCTATCGGGGGGACACTGAAGCTTTCTTT,CASSYRGDTEAFF
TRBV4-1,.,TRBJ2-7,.,TGCGCCAGCGCCGCCGGAGGGAGTGAGTACGAGCAGTACTTC,CASAAGGSEYEQYF
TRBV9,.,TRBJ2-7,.,TGTGCCAGCTCCCAAACCGCCGGGGCCTACGAGCAGTACTTC,CASSQTAGAYEQYF
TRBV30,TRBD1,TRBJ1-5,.,TGTGCCTGGAGTGTACGTGGGACAGTTAGTGATAGCAATCAGCCCCAGCATTTT,CAWSVRGTVSDSNQPQHF
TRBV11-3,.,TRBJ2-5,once,TGTGCCAGCAGCTCAGGGAACCAAGAGACCCAGTACTTC,CASSSGNQETQYF
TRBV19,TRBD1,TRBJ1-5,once,TGTGCCAGTAGTACCGCGGGGGGACAGGGATATCGGCAGCCCCAGCATTTT,CASSTAGGQGYRQPQHF
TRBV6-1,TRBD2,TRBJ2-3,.,TGTGCCAGCAGTGAATTAGCGGGGGGGCCAGATACGCAGTATTTT,CASSELAGGPDTQYF
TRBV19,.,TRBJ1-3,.,TGTGCCAGTAGTAGACCCGGCGGCCTCTCTGGAAACACCATATATTTT,CASSRPGGLSGNTIYF
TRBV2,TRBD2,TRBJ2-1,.,TGTGCCAGCAGAGTCGGGGGGGCAAATGAGCAGTTCTTC,CASRVGGANEQFF
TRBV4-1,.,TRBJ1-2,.,TGCGCCAGCAGCCACCCCGGCAGGGGTAACTATGGCTACACCTTC,CASSHPGRGNYGYTF
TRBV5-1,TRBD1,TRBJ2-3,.,TGCGCCAGCAGCCTGGGTGCGGGACAGGGCATTGATACGCAGTATTTT,CASSLGAGQGIDTQYF
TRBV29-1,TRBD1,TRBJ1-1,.,TGCAGCGATACAAAACAGGGGAAGGGAGCTTTCTTT,CSDTKQGKGAFF
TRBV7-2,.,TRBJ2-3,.,TGTGCCAGCAGCTCCAGGACAGCAAGCACAGATACGCAGTATTTT,CASSSRTASTDTQYF
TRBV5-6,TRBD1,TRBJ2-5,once,TGTGCCAGCAGCTCATCCGGGACAGGGTGGCGAGAGACCCAGTACTTC,CASSSSGTGWRETQYF
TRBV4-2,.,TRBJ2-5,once,TGTGCCAGCAGCCAAGATCCTCCCTTCTCCGTTTTAGAGACCCAGTACTTC,CASSQDPPFSVLETQYF
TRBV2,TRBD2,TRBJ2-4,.,TGTGCCAGCGGGGACTATAAAAACATTCAGTACTTC,CASGDYKNIQYF
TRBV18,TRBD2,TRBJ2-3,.,TGTGCCAGCTCGCCACTGTTGCTAGCGGGGCTCCCGGGGGATACGCAGTATTTT,CASSPLLLAGLPGDTQYF
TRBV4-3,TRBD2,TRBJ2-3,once,TGCGCCAGCAGCCAAGGTCCTAGCGGGGGGGCGACAGATACGCAGTATTTT,CASSQGPSGGATDTQYF
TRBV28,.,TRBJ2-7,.,TGTGCCAGCAGTTTAACAGTATACGAGCAGTACTTC,CASSLTVYEQYF
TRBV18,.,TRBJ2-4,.,TGTGCCAGCTCACCAGAGGGCTTCGGCGCGGGGAGCAAAAACATTCAGTACTTC,CASSPEGFGAGSKNIQYF
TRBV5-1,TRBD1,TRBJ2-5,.,TGCGCCAGCAGCCAGACAGGGACATTCCAAGAGACCCAGTACTTC,CASSQTGTFQETQYF
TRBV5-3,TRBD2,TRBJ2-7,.,TGTGCCGGATACGGGACTAGTGGTGACGAGCAGTACTTC,CAGYGTSGDEQYF
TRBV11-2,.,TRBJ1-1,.,TGTGCCAGCAGCTTAGTACGTATGGGGGGTAGCACTGAAGCTTTCTTT,CASSLVRMGGSTEAFF